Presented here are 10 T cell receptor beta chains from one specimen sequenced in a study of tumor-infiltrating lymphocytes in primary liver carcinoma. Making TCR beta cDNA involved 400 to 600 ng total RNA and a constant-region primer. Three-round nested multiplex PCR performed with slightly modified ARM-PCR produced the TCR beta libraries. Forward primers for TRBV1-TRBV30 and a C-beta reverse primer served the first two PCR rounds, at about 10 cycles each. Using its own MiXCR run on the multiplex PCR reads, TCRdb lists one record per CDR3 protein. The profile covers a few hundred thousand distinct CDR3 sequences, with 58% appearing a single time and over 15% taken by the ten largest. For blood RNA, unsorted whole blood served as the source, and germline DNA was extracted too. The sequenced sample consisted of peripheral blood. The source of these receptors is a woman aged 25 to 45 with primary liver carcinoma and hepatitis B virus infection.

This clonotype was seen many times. The CDR3 spells CASSLKGRDGSYEQYF. The CDR3, as DNA: TGTGCCAGCAGTTTAAAGGGCAGGGACGGCTCCTACGAGCAGTACTTC. The V call is TRBV12-3 or TRBV12-4, the J call TRBJ2-7, with D perhaps given as TRBD1 or TRBD2 (5 bases each). Between the trimmed V and J ends, which lost 2 bases and 0 bases, there was a span of 14 bases. This CDR3 has 16 amino acids.

The CDR3 nucleotides read TGTGCCAGCAGCTCCAGAGGACTAGCGGGAGGTCAAAGGAGCCTTTCCTACAATGAGCAGTTCTTC. Translation gives CASSSRGLAGGQRSLSYNEQFF. The chain is built from TRBV13 and TRBJ2-1, with 14 bases identical to TRBD2. The CDR3 totals 22 residues. The V gene's germline CDR1 is PRHDT and CDR2 FYEKMQ (reference sequence). Losses at the gene ends were 4 bases for V and 1 base for J; bases not matched to a gene: 18.

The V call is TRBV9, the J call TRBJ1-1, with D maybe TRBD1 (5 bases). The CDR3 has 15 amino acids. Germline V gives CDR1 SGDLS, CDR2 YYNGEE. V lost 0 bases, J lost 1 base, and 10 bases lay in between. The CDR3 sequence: CASSVGGRGNTEAFF. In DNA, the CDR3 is TGTGCCAGCAGCGTAGGAGGAAGGGGGAACACTGAAGCTTTCTTT.

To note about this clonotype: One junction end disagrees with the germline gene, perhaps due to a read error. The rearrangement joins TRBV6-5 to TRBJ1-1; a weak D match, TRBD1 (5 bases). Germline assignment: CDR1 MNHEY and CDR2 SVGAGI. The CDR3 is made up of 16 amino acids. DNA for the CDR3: TGTGCCAGCAGTCACTCTTACGCAGGGTTAGGAACTGAAGCTTTCTTT. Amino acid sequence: CASSHSYAGLGTEAFF.

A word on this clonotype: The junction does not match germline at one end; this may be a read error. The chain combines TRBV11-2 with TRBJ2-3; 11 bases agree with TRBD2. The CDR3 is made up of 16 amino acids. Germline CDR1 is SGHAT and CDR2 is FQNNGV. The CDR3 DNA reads TGTGCCAGCAACCTACTAGCGGGAGCCACCACAGGTACGCAGTATTTT. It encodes CASNLLAGATTGTQYF.

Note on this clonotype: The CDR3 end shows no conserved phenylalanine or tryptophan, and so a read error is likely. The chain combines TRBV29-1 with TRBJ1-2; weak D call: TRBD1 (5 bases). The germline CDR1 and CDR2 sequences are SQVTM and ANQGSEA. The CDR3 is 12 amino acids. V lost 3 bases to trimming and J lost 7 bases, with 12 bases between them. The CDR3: CSVDSGPFGYTL. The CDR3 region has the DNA TGCAGCGTTGATTCAGGGCCGTTTGGCTACACCCTC.

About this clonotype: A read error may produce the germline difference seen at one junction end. The CDR3 here is CANSQLTGEQFF. For the CDR3, the DNA is TGTGCCAACAGCCAATTAACAGGGGAGCAATTCTTC. The chain uses TRBV11-2 and TRBJ2-1; the match to TRBD1 covers 7 bases. The germline V gene encodes CDR1 SGHAT and CDR2 FQNNGV. The length of the CDR3 is 12 residues. The complete variable domain, with remaining parts taken from reference TRBV11-2 and TRBJ2-1, reads EAGVAQSPRYKIIEKRQSVAFWCNPISGHATLYWYQQILGQGPKLLIQFQNNGVVDDSQLPKDRFSAERLKGVDSTLKIQPAKLEDSAVYLCANSQLTGEQFFGPGTRLTVL.

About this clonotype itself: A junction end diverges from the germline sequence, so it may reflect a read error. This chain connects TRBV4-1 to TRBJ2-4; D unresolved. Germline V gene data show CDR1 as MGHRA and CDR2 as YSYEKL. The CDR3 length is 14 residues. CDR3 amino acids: CASSHVGAKTIQYF. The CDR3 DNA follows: TGCGCCAGCAGCCACGTAGGAGCCAAAACCATTCAGTACTTC.

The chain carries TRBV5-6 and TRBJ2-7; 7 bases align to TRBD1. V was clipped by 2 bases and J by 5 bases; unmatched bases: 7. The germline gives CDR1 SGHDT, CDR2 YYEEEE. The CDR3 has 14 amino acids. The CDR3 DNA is TGTGCCAGCAGCTTCGCAGGGGGTAACGACGAGCAGTACTTC. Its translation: CASSFAGGNDEQYF.

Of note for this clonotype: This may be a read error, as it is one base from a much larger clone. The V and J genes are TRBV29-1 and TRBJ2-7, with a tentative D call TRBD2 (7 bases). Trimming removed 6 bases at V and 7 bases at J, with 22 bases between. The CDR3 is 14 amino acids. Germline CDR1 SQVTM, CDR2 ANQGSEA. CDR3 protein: CSVGGASSYNEQYF. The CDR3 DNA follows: TGCAGCGTGGGGGGGGCGAGCTCCTACAATGAGCAGTACTTC.